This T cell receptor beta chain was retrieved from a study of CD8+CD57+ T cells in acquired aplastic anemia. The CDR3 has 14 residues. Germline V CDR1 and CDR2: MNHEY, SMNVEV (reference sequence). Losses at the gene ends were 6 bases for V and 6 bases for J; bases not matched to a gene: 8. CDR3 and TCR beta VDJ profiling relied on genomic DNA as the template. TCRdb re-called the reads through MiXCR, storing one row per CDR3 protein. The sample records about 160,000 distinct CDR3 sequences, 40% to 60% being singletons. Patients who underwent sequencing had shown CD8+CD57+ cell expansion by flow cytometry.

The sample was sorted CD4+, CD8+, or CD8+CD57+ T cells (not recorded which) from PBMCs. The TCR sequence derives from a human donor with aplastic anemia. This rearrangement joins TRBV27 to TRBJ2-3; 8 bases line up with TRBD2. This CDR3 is CASSPSGRDDTQYF. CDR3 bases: TGTGCCAGCAGCCCCAGCGGGAGAGATGATACGCAGTATTTT.